The T cell receptor beta chain under discussion was sequenced for a study of T cell responses to AZD1222 COVID-19 vaccine. Study conclusions and caveats: Only a handful of people who got AZD1222 tested seropositive at baseline.

The CDR3 has 16 residues. Germline-derived CDR1 and CDR2 are SGHVS and FNYEAQ. With 0 bases clipped from V and 5 bases from J, the junction kept 7 bases outside the gene matches. As concerns this clone: Its antigen is unidentified.

Assay: immunoSEQ multiplex PCR; the TCRdb copy retains only in-frame clones and omits some. The sample contains fewer than 55,000 clones, 65% to 80% of which appear only once. V gene TRBV7-6 combines with J gene TRBJ1-1; 9 bases match TRBD1. The receptor was derived from an adult in good health. The sequences come from peripheral blood, collected on day 0 of MenACWY control vaccination. The CDR3 coding sequence is TGTGCCAGCAGCTTAGCGCCTACAGGGGGCGAAACTGAAGCTTTCTTT. Protein product: CASSLAPTGGETEAFF.